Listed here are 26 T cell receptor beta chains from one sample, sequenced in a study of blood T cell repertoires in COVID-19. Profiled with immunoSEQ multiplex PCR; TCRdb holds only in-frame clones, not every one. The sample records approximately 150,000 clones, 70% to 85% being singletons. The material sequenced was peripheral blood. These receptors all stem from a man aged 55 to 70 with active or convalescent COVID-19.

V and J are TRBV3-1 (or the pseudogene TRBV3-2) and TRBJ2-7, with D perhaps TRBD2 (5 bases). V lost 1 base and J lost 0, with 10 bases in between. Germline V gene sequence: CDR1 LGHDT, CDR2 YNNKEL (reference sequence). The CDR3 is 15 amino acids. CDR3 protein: CASSQGVGSSYEQYF. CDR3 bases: TGTGCCAGCAGCCAAGGGGTGGGGAGCTCCTACGAGCAGTACTTC.

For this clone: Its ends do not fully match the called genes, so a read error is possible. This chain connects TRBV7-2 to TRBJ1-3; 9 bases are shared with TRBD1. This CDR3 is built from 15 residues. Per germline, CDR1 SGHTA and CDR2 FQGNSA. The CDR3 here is CASSLADRGPYVSNF. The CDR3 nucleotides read TGTGCCAGCAGCTTAGCGGACAGGGGCCCCTACGTGTCAAACTTT.

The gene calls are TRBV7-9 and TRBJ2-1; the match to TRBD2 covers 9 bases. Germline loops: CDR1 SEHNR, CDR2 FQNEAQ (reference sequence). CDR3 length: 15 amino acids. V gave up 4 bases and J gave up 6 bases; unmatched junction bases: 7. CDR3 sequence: CASSSPGLAINEQFF. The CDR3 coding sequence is TGTGCCAGCAGCTCGCCGGGACTAGCCATCAATGAGCAGTTCTTC.

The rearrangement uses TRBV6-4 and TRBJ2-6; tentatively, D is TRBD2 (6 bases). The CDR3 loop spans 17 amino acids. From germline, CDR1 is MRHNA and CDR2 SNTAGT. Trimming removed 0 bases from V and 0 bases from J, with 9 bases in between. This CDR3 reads CASSDSGLSSGANVLTF. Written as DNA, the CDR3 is TGTGCCAGCAGTGACTCCGGACTAAGCTCTGGGGCCAACGTCCTGACTTTC.

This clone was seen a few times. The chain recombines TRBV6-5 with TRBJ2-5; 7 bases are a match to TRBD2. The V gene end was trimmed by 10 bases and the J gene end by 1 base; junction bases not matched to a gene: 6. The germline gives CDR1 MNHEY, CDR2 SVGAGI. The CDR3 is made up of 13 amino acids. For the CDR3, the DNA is TGTGCCACACTGAAGCGGGGCCAAGAGACCCAGTACTTC. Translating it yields CATLKRGQETQYF.

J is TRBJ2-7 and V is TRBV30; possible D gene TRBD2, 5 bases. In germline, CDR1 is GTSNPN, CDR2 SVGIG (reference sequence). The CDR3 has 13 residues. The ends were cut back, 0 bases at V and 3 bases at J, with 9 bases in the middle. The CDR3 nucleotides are TGTGCCTGGAGTGTGGAGGATCTCTACGAGCAGTACTTC. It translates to CAWSVEDLYEQYF.

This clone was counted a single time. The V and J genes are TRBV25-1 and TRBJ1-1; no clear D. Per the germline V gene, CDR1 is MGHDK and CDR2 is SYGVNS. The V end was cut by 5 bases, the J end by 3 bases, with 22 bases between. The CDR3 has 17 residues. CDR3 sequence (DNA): TGTGCCAGCAGTCCTCGTAGGACGGGAGGGAAGGACACTGAAGCTTTCTTT. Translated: CASSPRRTGGKDTEAFF.

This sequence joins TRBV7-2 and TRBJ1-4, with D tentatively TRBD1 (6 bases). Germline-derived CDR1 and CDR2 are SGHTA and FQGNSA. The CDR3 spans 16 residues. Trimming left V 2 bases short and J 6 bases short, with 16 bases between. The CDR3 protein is CASSLQQGVTDEKLFF. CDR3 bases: TGTGCCAGCAGCTTACAACAGGGAGTGACGGATGAAAAACTGTTTTTT. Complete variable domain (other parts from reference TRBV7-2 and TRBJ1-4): GAGVSQSPSNKVTEKGKDVELRCDPISGHTALYWYRQSLGQGLEFLIYFQGNSAPDKSGLPSDRFSAERTGGSVSTLTIQRTQQEDSAVYLCASSLQQGVTDEKLFFGSGTQLSVL.

CDR3 amino acids: CASSQGPYTEAFF. CDR3 coding DNA: TGCGCCAGCAGCCAAGGTCCTTACACTGAAGCTTTCTTT. The chain is built from TRBV4-3 and TRBJ1-1; D is uncertain. Trimming shortened V by 1 base and J by 3 bases, and 6 bases separated the two germline ends. The CDR3 length is 13 residues. Germline V CDR1 and CDR2: LGHNA, YSLEER.

CDR3: CASSLAGAPYEQYF. CDR3 DNA: TGTGCCAGCAGCTTAGCAGGGGCGCCCTACGAGCAGTACTTC. The chain is built from TRBV7-9 and TRBJ2-7, with D possibly matching TRBD1 (5 bases). The germline V and J ends were trimmed by 0 bases and 2 bases, with 8 bases remaining between them. Germline V gene sequence: CDR1 SEHNR, CDR2 FQNEAQ (reference sequence). The CDR3 is made up of 14 amino acids. Filled out from reference TRBV7-9 and TRBJ2-7, the complete variable domain reads DTGVSQNPRHKITKRGQNVTFRCDPISEHNRLYWYRQTLGQGPEFLTYFQNEAQLEKSRLLSDRFSAERPKGSFSTLEIQRTEQGDSAMYLCASSLAGAPYEQYFGPGTRLTVT.

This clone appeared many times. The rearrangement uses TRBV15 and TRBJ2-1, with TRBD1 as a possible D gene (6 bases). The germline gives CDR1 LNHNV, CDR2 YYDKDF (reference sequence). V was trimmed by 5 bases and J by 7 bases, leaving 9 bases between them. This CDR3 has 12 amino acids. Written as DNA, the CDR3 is TGTGCCACCAGCGAACAGGGTAATGAGCAGTTCTTC. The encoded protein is CATSEQGNEQFF. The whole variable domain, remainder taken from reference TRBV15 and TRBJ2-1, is DAMVIQNPRYQVTQFGKPVTLSCSQTLNHNVMYWYQQKSSQAPKLLFHYYDKDFNNEADTPDNFQSRRPNTSFCFLDIRSPGLGDTAMYLCATSEQGNEQFFGPGTRLTVL.

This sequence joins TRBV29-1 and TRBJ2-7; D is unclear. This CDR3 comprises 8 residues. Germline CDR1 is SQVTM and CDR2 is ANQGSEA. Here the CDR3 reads CTPQEQYV. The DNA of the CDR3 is TGCACCCCTCAGGAGCAGTACGTC.

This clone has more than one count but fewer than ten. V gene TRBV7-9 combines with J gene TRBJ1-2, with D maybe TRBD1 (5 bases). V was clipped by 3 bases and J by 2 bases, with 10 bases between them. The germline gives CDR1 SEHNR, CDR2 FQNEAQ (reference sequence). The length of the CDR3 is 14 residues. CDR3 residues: CASSLTASNYGYTF. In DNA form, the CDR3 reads TGTGCCAGCAGCTTGACAGCGTCAAACTATGGCTACACCTTC. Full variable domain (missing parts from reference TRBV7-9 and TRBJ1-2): DTGVSQNPRHKITKRGQNVTFRCDPISEHNRLYWYRQTLGQGPEFLTYFQNEAQLEKSRLLSDRFSAERPKGSFSTLEIQRTEQGDSAMYLCASSLTASNYGYTFGSGTRLTVV.

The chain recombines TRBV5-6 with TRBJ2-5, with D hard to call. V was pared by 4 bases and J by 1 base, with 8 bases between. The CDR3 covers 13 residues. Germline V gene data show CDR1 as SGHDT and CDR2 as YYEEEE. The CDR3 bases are TGTGCCAGCAGCCCGCCTACCCAAGAGACCCAGTACTTC. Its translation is CASSPPTQETQYF.

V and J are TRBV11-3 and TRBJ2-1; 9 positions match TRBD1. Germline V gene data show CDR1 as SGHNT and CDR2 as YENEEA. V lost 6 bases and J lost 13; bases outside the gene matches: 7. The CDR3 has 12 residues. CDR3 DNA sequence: TGTGCCAGCAGTTCGCCGGGACAGGGTCAGTTCTTC. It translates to CASSSPGQGQFF.

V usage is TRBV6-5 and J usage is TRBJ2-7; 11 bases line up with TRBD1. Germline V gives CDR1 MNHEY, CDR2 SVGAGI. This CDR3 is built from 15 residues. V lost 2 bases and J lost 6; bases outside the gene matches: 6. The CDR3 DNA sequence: TGTGCCAGCAGTTACACTCCCGGGACAGGGGGCGAGCAGTACTTC. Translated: CASSYTPGTGGEQYF.

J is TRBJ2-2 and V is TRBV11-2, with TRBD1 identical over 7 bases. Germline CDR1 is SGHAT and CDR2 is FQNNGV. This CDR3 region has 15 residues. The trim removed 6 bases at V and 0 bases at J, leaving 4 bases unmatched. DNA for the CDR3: TGTGCCAGCAGGGGGGACAGCGCGAACACCGGGGAGCTGTTTTTT. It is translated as CASRGDSANTGELFF.

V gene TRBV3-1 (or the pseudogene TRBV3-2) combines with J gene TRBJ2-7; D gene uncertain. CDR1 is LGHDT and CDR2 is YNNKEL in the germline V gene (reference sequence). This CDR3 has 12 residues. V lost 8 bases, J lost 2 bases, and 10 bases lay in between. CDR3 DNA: TGTGCCAGCGTGGTCCGGGCCTACGAGCAGTACGTC. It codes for CASVVRAYEQYV.

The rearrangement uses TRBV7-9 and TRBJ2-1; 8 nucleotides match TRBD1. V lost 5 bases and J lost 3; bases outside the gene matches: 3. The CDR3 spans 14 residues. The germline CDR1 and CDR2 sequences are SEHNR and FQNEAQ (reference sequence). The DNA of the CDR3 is TGTGCCAGCAGCACCGGGACAGGCTACAATGAGCAGTTCTTC. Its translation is CASSTGTGYNEQFF. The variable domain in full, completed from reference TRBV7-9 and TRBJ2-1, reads DTGVSQNPRHKITKRGQNVTFRCDPISEHNRLYWYRQTLGQGPEFLTYFQNEAQLEKSRLLSDRFSAERPKGSFSTLEIQRTEQGDSAMYLCASSTGTGYNEQFFGPGTRLTVL.

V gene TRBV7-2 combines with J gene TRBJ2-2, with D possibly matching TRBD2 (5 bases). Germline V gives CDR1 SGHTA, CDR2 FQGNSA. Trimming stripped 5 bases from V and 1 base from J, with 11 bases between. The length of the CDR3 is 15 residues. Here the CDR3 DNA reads TGTGCCAGCAGCCGTCGCGCGGGGAACACCGGGGAGCTGTTTTTT. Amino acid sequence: CASSRRAGNTGELFF.

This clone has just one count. This CDR3 reads CAWSTYRGPSQPQHF. In DNA, the CDR3 is TGTGCCTGGAGTACTTACAGGGGGCCGAGTCAGCCCCAGCATTTT. This rearrangement joins TRBV30 to TRBJ1-5, with 9 positions matching TRBD1. CDR1 is GTSNPN and CDR2 is SVGIG in the germline V gene (reference sequence). This CDR3 has 15 residues. J gave up 6 bases and V 2 bases, and 8 bases lay outside the gene matches.

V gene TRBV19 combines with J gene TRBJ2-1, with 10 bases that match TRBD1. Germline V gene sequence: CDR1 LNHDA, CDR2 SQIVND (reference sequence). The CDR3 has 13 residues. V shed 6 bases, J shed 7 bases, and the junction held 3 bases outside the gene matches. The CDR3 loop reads CASRWDRGNEQFF. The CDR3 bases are TGTGCCAGTAGGTGGGACAGGGGAAATGAGCAGTTCTTC.

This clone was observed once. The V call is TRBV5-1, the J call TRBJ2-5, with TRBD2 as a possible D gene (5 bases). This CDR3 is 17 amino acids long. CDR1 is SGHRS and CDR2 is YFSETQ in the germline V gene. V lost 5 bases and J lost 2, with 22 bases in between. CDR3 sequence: CASRTLLSGFAQETQYF. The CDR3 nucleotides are TGCGCCAGCAGAACGCTACTGTCGGGATTCGCGCAAGAGACCCAGTACTTC.

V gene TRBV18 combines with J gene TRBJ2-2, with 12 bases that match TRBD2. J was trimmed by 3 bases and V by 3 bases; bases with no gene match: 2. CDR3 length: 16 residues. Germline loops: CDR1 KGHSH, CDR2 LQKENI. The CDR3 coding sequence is TGTGCCAGCTCACCGACTAGCGGGGGATACACCGGGGAGCTGTTTTTT. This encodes CASSPTSGGYTGELFF.

CDR3 residues: CASSSQGGNNQPQHF. CDR3 DNA sequence: TGTGCCAGCAGCTCCCAGGGAGGGAACAATCAGCCCCAGCATTTT. The chain employs TRBV7-2 and TRBJ1-5; possibly TRBD1 for D (5 bases). Germline CDR1 SGHTA, CDR2 FQGNSA. The ends were cut back, 4 bases at V and 3 bases at J, with 13 bases in the middle. This CDR3 has 15 amino acids.

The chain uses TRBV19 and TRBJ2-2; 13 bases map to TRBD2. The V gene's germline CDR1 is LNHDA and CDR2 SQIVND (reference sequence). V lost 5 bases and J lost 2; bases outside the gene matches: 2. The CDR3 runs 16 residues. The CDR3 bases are TGTGCCAGTAGTCTGGGACTAGCGGGAAACACCGGGGAGCTGTTTTTT. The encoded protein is CASSLGLAGNTGELFF. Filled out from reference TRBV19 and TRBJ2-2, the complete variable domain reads DGGITQSPKYLFRKEGQNVTLSCEQNLNHDAMYWYRQDPGQGLRLIYYSQIVNDFQKGDIAEGYSVSREKKESFPLTVTSAQKNPTAFYLCASSLGLAGNTGELFFGEGSRLTVL.